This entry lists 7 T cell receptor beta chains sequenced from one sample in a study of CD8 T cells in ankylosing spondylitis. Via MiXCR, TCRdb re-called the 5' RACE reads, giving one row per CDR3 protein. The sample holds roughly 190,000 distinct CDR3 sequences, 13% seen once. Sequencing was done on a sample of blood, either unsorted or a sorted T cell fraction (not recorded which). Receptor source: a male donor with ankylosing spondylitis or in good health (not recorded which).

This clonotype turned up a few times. CDR3 loop: CASSYSSGSGELFF. CDR3 sequence (DNA): TGTGCCAGCAGTTACTCGAGCGGGAGCGGGGAGCTGTTTTTT. The chain joins TRBV6-5 to TRBJ2-2; 8 bases are shared with TRBD2. In germline, CDR1 is MNHEY, CDR2 SVGAGI. The CDR3 contains 14 residues. V dropped 0 bases and J dropped 7; count of bases not matched to a gene: 1.

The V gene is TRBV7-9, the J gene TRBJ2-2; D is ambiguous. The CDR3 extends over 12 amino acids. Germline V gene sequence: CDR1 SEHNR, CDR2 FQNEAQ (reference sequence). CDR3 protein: CACSTSTGELFF. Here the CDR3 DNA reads TGTGCTTGCAGCACGAGCACCGGGGAGCTGTTTTTT.

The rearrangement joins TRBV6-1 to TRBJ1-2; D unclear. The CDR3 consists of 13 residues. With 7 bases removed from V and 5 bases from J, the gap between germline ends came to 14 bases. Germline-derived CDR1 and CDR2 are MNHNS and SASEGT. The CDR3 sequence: CASTKSRSYGYTF. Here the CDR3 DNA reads TGTGCCAGCACCAAAAGCAGGAGTTATGGCTACACCTTC.

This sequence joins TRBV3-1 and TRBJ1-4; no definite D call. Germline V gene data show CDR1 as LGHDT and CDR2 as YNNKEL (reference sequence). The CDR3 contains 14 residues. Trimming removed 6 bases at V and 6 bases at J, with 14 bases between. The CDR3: CASRGRVPHEKLFF. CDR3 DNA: TGTGCCAGCAGGGGCCGGGTCCCTCATGAAAAACTGTTTTTT.

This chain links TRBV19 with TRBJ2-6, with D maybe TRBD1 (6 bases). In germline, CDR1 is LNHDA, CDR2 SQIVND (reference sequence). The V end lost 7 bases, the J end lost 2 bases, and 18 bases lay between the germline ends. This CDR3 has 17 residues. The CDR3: CASIPNGTLPGANVLTF. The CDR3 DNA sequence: TGTGCCAGTATTCCAAACGGGACACTGCCTGGGGCCAACGTCCTGACTTTC.

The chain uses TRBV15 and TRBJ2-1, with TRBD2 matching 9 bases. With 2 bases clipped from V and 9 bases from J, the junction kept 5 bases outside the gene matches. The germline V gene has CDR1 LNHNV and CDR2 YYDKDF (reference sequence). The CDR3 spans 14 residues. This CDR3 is CATSRLAGIGEQFF. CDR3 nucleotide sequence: TGTGCCACCAGCAGACTAGCGGGAATCGGTGAGCAGTTCTTC. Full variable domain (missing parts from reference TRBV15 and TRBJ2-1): DAMVIQNPRYQVTQFGKPVTLSCSQTLNHNVMYWYQQKSSQAPKLLFHYYDKDFNNEADTPDNFQSRRPNTSFCFLDIRSPGLGDTAMYLCATSRLAGIGEQFFGPGTRLTVL.

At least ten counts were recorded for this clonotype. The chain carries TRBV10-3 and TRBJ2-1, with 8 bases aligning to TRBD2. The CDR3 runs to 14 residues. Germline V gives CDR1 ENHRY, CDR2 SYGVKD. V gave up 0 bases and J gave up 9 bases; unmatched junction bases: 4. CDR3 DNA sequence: TGTGCCATCAGTGAGTCGATAGCGGGGAGTGAGCAGTTCTTC. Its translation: CAISESIAGSEQFF.